This note documents a single T cell receptor beta chain sequence. The record originates from a study of blood T cells in healthy people across ages. The CDR3 has 15 residues. Trimming took off 5 bases at V and 13 bases at J, with 24 bases between the two ends. Combining a sample-barcoded 5' primer with a J-beta primer mix, a second PCR ran for 7 to 11 cycles. TCRdb re-called the 5' RACE reads with MiXCR, one entry per CDR3 protein. The table lists about 930,000 distinct CDR3 sequences, under 35% of them singletons. Another study also made use of these data, one on T cells of mothers and their children.

Material: blood. The chain employs TRBV12-3 or TRBV12-4 and TRBJ2-1, with D perhaps matching TRBD2 (5 bases). The receptor was derived from a woman aged 40 to 50 in good health. DNA for the CDR3: TGTGCCAGCAGTACTACTTGGACGGGGAAAGAGACCCAGTTCTTC. Translating it yields CASSTTWTGKETQFF.